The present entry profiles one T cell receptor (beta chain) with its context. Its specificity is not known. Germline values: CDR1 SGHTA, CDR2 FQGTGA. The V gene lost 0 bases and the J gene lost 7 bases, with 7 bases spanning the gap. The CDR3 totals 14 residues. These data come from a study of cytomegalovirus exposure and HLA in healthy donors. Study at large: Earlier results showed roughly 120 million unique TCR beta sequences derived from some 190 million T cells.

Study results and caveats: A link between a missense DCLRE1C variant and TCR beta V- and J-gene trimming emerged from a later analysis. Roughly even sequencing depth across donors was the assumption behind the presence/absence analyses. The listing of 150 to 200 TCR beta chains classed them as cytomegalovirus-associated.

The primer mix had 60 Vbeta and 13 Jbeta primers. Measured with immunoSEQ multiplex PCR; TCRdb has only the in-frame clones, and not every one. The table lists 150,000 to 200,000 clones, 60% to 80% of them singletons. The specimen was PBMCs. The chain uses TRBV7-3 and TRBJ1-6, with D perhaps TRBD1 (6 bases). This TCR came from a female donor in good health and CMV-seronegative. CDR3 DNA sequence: TGTGCCAGCAGCTTAACGACAGGCAATTCACCCCTCCACTTT. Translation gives CASSLTTGNSPLHF.